A single sample is the source of the 2 T cell receptor beta chains below, sequenced in a study of cytomegalovirus exposure and HLA in healthy donors. Profiling relied on immunoSEQ multiplex PCR, and the TCRdb table lists in-frame clones only, not all of them. This table has more than 300,000 clones, more than 80% appearing once. Sample: PBMCs. All receptors come from a woman under 30 in good health and CMV-seronegative.

V gene TRBV5-1 combines with J gene TRBJ2-5; D possibly corresponds to TRBD1 (6 bases). CDR1 SGHRS and CDR2 YFSETQ come from the germline V gene. CDR3 length: 14 residues. Trimming left V 1 base short and J 4 bases short, with 11 bases between. The chain's CDR3 is CASSLQQGRETQYF. CDR3 coding DNA: TGCGCCAGCAGCTTGCAACAGGGAAGAGAGACCCAGTACTTC.

The rearrangement links TRBV28 to TRBJ1-5; D uncertain. This CDR3 has 13 residues. CDR1 and CDR2 from the germline V gene are MDHEN and SYDVKM. The V end lost 8 bases, the J end lost 0 bases, and 8 bases lay between the germline ends. In DNA, the CDR3 is TGTGCCAGCTCCGGTTATAGCAATCAGCCCCAGCATTTT. This sequence encodes CASSGYSNQPQHF.